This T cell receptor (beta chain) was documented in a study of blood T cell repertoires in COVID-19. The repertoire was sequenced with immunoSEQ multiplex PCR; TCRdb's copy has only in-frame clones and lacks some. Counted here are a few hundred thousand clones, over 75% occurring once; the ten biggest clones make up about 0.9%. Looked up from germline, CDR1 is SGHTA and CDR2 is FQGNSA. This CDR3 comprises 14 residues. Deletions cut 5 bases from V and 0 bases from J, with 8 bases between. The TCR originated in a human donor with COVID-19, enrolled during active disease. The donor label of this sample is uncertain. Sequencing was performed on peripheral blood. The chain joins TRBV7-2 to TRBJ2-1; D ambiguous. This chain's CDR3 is CASSASSSYNEQFF. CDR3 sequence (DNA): TGTGCCAGCAGCGCCTCTAGCTCCTACAATGAGCAGTTCTTC.